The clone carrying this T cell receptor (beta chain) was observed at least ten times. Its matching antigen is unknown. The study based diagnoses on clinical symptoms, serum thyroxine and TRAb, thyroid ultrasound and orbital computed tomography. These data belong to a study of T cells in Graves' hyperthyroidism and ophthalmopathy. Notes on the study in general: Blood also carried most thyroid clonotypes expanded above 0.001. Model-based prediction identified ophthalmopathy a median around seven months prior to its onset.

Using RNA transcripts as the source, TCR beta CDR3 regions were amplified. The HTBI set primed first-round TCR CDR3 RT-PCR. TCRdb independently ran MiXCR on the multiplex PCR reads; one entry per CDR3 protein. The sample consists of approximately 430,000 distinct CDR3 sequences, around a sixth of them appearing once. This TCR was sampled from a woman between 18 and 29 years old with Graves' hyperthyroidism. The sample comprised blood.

CDR3: CASSGTGADNEKLFF. In DNA form, the CDR3 reads TGTGCCAGCAGTGGGACGGGGGCGGATAATGAAAAACTGTTTTTT. The chain couples TRBV2 to TRBJ1-4; D possibly corresponds to TRBD1 (6 bases). The CDR3 length is 15 residues. Trimming removed 4 bases at V and 4 bases at J, with 13 bases between. Germline V lookup: CDR1 SNHLY, CDR2 FYNNEI. The full variable domain, with the rest looked up from reference TRBV2 and TRBJ1-4, is EPEVTQTPSHQVTQMGQEVILRCVPISNHLYFYWYRQILGQKVEFLVSFYNNEISEKSEIFDDQFSVERPDGSNFTLKIRSTKLEDSAMYFCASSGTGADNEKLFFGSGTQLSVL.